The 31 T cell receptor beta chains given below trace back to one sample, sequenced in a study of shared clonotypes between healthy human individuals. Using immunoSEQ multiplex PCR, the repertoire was profiled, and TCRdb retains in-frame clones only, with some absent. The sample shows about 770,000 clones, roughly 72% of them seen only once. The sequencing sample was made of memory CD4+ T cells sorted from blood. Subset noted: CD45RA-negative fraction. These TCRs come from a woman under 40 in good health.

This clone occurred a few times. J is TRBJ2-2 and V is TRBV7-9; the D gene is possibly TRBD1 (5 bases). This CDR3 has 15 amino acids. The V gene's germline CDR1 is SEHNR and CDR2 FQNEAQ (reference sequence). The V gene lost 5 bases and the J gene lost 6 bases, with 16 bases spanning the gap. CDR3 loop: CASSPEVGRSGELFF. The CDR3 nucleotides are TGTGCCAGCAGCCCCGAGGTGGGGCGATCCGGGGAGCTGTTTTTT.

The rearrangement uses TRBV5-5 and TRBJ1-5; tentative D call: TRBD1 (6 bases). V was pared by 2 bases and J by 1 base, with 10 bases between. The CDR3 is made up of 15 amino acids. In germline, CDR1 is SGHKS, CDR2 YYEKEE (reference sequence). CDR3 sequence: CASSLDRISNQPQHF. The DNA for the CDR3 is TGTGCCAGCAGCTTAGACAGGATCAGCAATCAGCCCCAGCATTTT.

This clone was observed a few times. This chain uses TRBV28 with TRBJ2-3; 11 positions match TRBD2. CDR1 is MDHEN, CDR2 SYDVKM, per germline. This CDR3 has 15 amino acids. With V trimmed by 4 bases and J by 5 bases, 5 bases remained unmatched. DNA for the CDR3: TGTGCCAGCAGTTCACTAGCGGGAGCGGGAGATACGCAGTATTTT. This gives the protein CASSSLAGAGDTQYF.

This chain uses TRBV28 with TRBJ2-5, with D tentatively TRBD2 (6 bases). This CDR3 has 15 amino acids. Germline values: CDR1 MDHEN, CDR2 SYDVKM. V lost 2 bases, J lost 5 bases, and 15 bases lay in between. The DNA for the CDR3 is TGTGCCAGCAGTTTAGGGCCGCAGCGGGTGGAGACCCAGTACTTC. Translating gives CASSLGPQRVETQYF.

Remarks on this clone: Possible read error: a much larger clone is one base away. The CDR3 spells CATSRGTGNQPQHF. The CDR3 coding sequence is TGTGCCACCAGCAGAGGGACAGGTAATCAGCCCCAGCATTTT. The chain combines TRBV15 with TRBJ1-5; the match to TRBD1 covers 7 bases. CDR1 and CDR2 from the germline V gene are LNHNV and YYDKDF (reference sequence). This CDR3 is 14 amino acids long. V lost 1 base, J lost 4 bases, and 1 base stayed unmatched.

This chain uses TRBV11-2 with TRBJ2-1; unclear D gene. V was cut by 1 base and J by 9 bases, with 7 bases left in between. This CDR3 comprises 12 residues. Looked up from germline, CDR1 is SGHAT and CDR2 is FQNNGV. CDR3: CASSLGAGEQFF. The CDR3 DNA is TGTGCCAGCAGCTTAGGGGCTGGTGAGCAGTTCTTC. Combining the CDR3 with reference TRBV11-2 and TRBJ2-1 gives the whole variable domain EAGVAQSPRYKIIEKRQSVAFWCNPISGHATLYWYQQILGQGPKLLIQFQNNGVVDDSQLPKDRFSAERLKGVDSTLKIQPAKLEDSAVYLCASSLGAGEQFFGPGTRLTVL.

The rearrangement joins TRBV4-1 to TRBJ1-5; possibly TRBD1 for D (6 bases). Germline-derived CDR1 and CDR2 are MGHRA and YSYEKL. V gave up 4 bases and J gave up 1 base, with 17 bases separating them. The CDR3 runs to 17 residues. The CDR3 sequence: CASSPRQAVGSNQPQHF. The CDR3 region has the DNA TGCGCCAGCAGCCCCCGACAGGCCGTAGGGAGCAATCAGCCCCAGCATTTT.

V and J are TRBV7-9 and TRBJ2-5, with unresolved D. Per germline, CDR1 SEHNR and CDR2 FQNEAQ (reference sequence). V lost 3 bases to trimming and J lost 0 bases, with 8 bases between them. The CDR3 runs 14 residues. As DNA, the CDR3 is TGTGCCAGCAGCTTGGGTATAAACCAAGAGACCCAGTACTTC. Translated, it gives CASSLGINQETQYF.

The gene calls are TRBV29-1 and TRBJ2-5, with no clear D. This CDR3 comprises 14 residues. Per germline, CDR1 SQVTM and CDR2 ANQGSEA. Deletions cut 4 bases from V and 3 bases from J, with 15 bases between. The CDR3 region has the DNA TGCAGCGTTGGGCCCCTACCCCAGAAAGAGACCCAGTACTTC. The encoded protein is CSVGPLPQKETQYF.

This chain connects TRBV7-2 to TRBJ1-5; D is perhaps TRBD1 (6 bases). V lost 5 bases and J 2 bases, leaving 13 bases between the germline ends. This CDR3 has 15 residues. CDR1 and CDR2 from the germline V gene are SGHTA and FQGNSA. For the CDR3, the DNA is TGTGCCAGCAGCAAACAGGGCAAGGGCAATCAGCCCCAGCATTTT. Protein product: CASSKQGKGNQPQHF.

The chain couples TRBV5-6 to TRBJ2-7; D is perhaps TRBD1 or TRBD2 (5 bases each). This CDR3 comprises 14 residues. Germline V CDR1 and CDR2: SGHDT, YYEEEE. Trimming stripped 5 bases from V and 3 bases from J, with 15 bases between. The CDR3 sequence is CASRRHGTVYEQYF. The CDR3 DNA reads as TGTGCCAGCAGGCGACACGGGACGGTCTACGAGCAGTACTTC. Filled out from reference TRBV5-6 and TRBJ2-7, the complete variable domain reads DAGVTQSPTHLIKTRGQQVTLRCSPKSGHDTVSWYQQALGQGPQFIFQYYEEEERQRGNFPDRFSGHQFPNYSSELNVNALLLGDSALYLCASRRHGTVYEQYFGPGTRLTVT.

This chain links TRBV10-3 with TRBJ1-1; D uncertain. The CDR3 consists of 14 residues. V gave up 4 bases and J gave up 2 bases, with 11 bases separating them. The germline V gene has CDR1 ENHRY and CDR2 SYGVKD. In DNA form, the CDR3 reads TGTGCCATCAGTGCGGGGAGGGATAACACTGAAGCTTTCTTT. Its translation is CAISAGRDNTEAFF.

The chain carries TRBV29-1 and TRBJ2-3, with TRBD2 matching 8 bases. CDR3 length equals 14 residues. The trim removed 0 bases at V and 1 base at J, leaving 0 bases unmatched. The germline CDR1 and CDR2 sequences are SQVTM and ANQGSEA. CDR3 loop: CSVEEGLGTDTQYF. CDR3 nucleotides: TGCAGCGTTGAAGAGGGACTAGGCACAGATACGCAGTATTTT.

The chain recombines TRBV11-2 with TRBJ2-2; 7 nucleotides align to TRBD1. This CDR3 spans 14 amino acids. Germline V gives CDR1 SGHAT, CDR2 FQNNGV. V shed 6 bases and J 0 bases; nucleotides not matched to a gene: 1. The CDR3 coding sequence is TGTGCCAGCAGGACAGGGACGAACACCGGGGAGCTGTTTTTT. Translation: CASRTGTNTGELFF.

This clone rates as medium-sized. The rearrangement joins TRBV7-9 to TRBJ1-1; D call uncertain. Germline V lookup: CDR1 SEHNR, CDR2 FQNEAQ (reference sequence). The CDR3 is made up of 15 amino acids. V was clipped by 0 bases and J by 1 base, with 9 bases between them. CDR3 region: CASSLARPENTEAFF. The CDR3 bases are TGTGCCAGCAGCTTAGCGCGTCCGGAGAACACTGAAGCTTTCTTT.

The gene calls are TRBV21-1 and TRBJ1-3. TRBV21-1 is classified as a pseudogene. The length of the CDR3 is 16 residues. CDR3 DNA: TGTGCCAGCAGCAAAGAGGTATCGGACTCTGGAAACACCATATATTTT. It translates to CASSKEVSDSGNTIYF.

The DNA of the CDR3 is TGCGCCAGCAGCGGGAGCGGGAGCACAGATACGCAGTATTTT. This gives the protein CASSGSGSTDTQYF. The chain has TRBV5-1 and TRBJ2-3; a possible D gene is TRBD2 (6 bases). V lost 4 bases to trimming and J lost 0 bases, with 9 bases between them. The CDR3 consists of 14 residues. Per germline, CDR1 SGHRS and CDR2 YFSETQ.

This chain uses TRBV27 with TRBJ2-2; D not certain. This CDR3 comprises 16 residues. Germline V gene sequence: CDR1 MNHEY, CDR2 SMNVEV (reference sequence). Trimming took off 4 bases at V and 0 bases at J, with 12 bases between the two ends. The CDR3: CASSSNHNPNTGELFF. The CDR3 DNA reads TGTGCCAGCAGTTCAAATCACAATCCGAACACCGGGGAGCTGTTTTTT.

This clone occurred a few times. V is TRBV4-1 and J is TRBJ2-3; no firm D call. The germline V gene has CDR1 MGHRA and CDR2 YSYEKL. CDR3 length: 14 amino acids. V was pared by 3 bases and J by 0 bases, with 7 bases between. CDR3 in amino acids: CASSQVPSTDTQYF. For the CDR3, the DNA is TGCGCCAGCAGCCAGGTCCCTAGCACAGATACGCAGTATTTT.

The V call is TRBV5-1, the J call TRBJ2-5; D ambiguous. The CDR3 totals 13 residues. Germline values: CDR1 SGHRS, CDR2 YFSETQ. Trimming took off 5 bases at V and 1 base at J, with 9 bases between the two ends. Here the CDR3 reads CASRPVGQETQYF. The DNA of the CDR3 is TGCGCCAGCAGGCCGGTAGGCCAAGAGACCCAGTACTTC.

The V and J genes are TRBV19 and TRBJ2-7, with 7 positions matching TRBD2. The CDR3 length is 19 residues. Germline V gene lookup returns CDR1 LNHDA and CDR2 SQIVND (reference sequence). Trimming removed 6 bases from V and 0 bases from J; junction bases left unmatched: 20. The CDR3 DNA sequence: TGTGCCAGTAGCTTACGGACTAGTTGGGGCCGTCTTTCCTCCTACGAGCAGTACTTC. Translating gives CASSLRTSWGRLSSYEQYF.

This clone was counted a single time. The chain joins TRBV5-4 to TRBJ2-3; the D gene is possibly TRBD1 (5 bases). The germline V gene encodes CDR1 SGHNT and CDR2 YYREEE (reference sequence). V was shortened by 2 bases and J by 2 bases, with 15 bases between the two germline ends. The CDR3 extends over 16 amino acids. The CDR3 region is CASSLHSQGSTDTQYF. The CDR3 DNA is TGTGCCAGCAGCTTACATTCCCAGGGTTCCACAGATACGCAGTATTTT.

J is TRBJ2-2 and V is TRBV6-5; maybe TRBD2 (6 bases). Germline CDR1 and CDR2: MNHEY and SVGAGI. The CDR3 is 12 amino acids. V was clipped by 9 bases and J by 4 bases, with 9 bases between them. CDR3 loop: CASTRGTGELFF. The CDR3 DNA is TGTGCCAGTACGCGGGGCACCGGGGAGCTGTTTTTT.

The chain combines TRBV29-1 with TRBJ2-7; 8 bases align to TRBD2. Trimming removed 6 bases from V and 5 bases from J; junction bases left unmatched: 6. This CDR3 region has 12 residues. In germline, CDR1 is SQVTM, CDR2 ANQGSEA. The CDR3 DNA follows: TGCAGCGTGTTGAGCGGGAGTAACGAGCAGTACTTC. The encoded protein is CSVLSGSNEQYF.

Notes on this clone: At the DNA level, this CDR3 is encoded by other sequences in the same sample as well. The CDR3 protein is CASSERRVSGNTIYF. As DNA, the CDR3 is TGTGCCAGCAGTGAACGCAGAGTCTCTGGAAACACCATATATTTT. The rearrangement joins TRBV6-1 to TRBJ1-3; D remains unclear. The CDR3 loop spans 15 amino acids. Germline-derived CDR1 and CDR2 are MNHNS and SASEGT. The germline V and J ends were trimmed by 2 bases and 0 bases, with 8 bases remaining between them.

This clone was recorded a few times. CDR3 residues: CASIPKGKGAGLRREQYF. For the CDR3, the DNA is TGTGCCAGCATCCCAAAAGGAAAGGGGGCAGGCCTCCGAAGGGAGCAGTACTTC. The J gene is TRBJ2-7, the V gene TRBV27; TRBD1 matches at 7 bases. The germline V gene encodes CDR1 MNHEY and CDR2 SMNVEV (reference sequence). Trimming removed 7 bases from V and 7 bases from J; junction bases left unmatched: 25. This CDR3 has 18 residues.

Worth noting for this clone: A much larger clone is a single base away; this may be a read error. Other DNA sequences in the sample encode the same CDR3. This chain joins TRBV5-1 and TRBJ2-2, with 9 bases that match TRBD1. The CDR3 has 15 residues. V lost 5 bases and J lost 3; bases outside the gene matches: 5. Looked up from germline, CDR1 is SGHRS and CDR2 is YFSETQ. The DNA of the CDR3 is TGCGCCAGCAGTTTCGGGGACAGGGACACCGGGGAGCTGTTTTTT. Residues: CASSFGDRDTGELFF. The complete variable domain, with remaining parts taken from reference TRBV5-1 and TRBJ2-2, reads KAGVTQTPRYLIKTRGQQVTLSCSPISGHRSVSWYQQTPGQGLQFLFEYFSETQRNKGNFPGRFSGRQFSNSRSEMNVSTLELGDSALYLCASSFGDRDTGELFFGEGSRLTVL.

The gene calls are TRBV29-1 and TRBJ2-7, with 7 nucleotides matching TRBD2. V was pared by 0 bases and J by 5 bases, with 10 bases of the junction left unmatched. This CDR3 spans 15 amino acids. Germline V lookup: CDR1 SQVTM, CDR2 ANQGSEA. CDR3 nucleotide sequence: TGCAGCGTTGAAGATCGGGGCGGGAGCACGAACGAGCAGTACTTC. This codes for CSVEDRGGSTNEQYF.

The CDR3 loop is CASSLGQGASYGYTF. The CDR3 region has the DNA TGTGCCAGCAGCTTGGGACAGGGCGCCAGCTATGGCTACACCTTC. V gene TRBV5-4 combines with J gene TRBJ1-2, with 7 bases identical to TRBD1. Germline V lookup: CDR1 SGHNT, CDR2 YYREEE (reference sequence). J gave up 4 bases and V 0 bases, and 6 bases lay outside the gene matches. The CDR3 runs 15 residues.

This clone was found a few times. This chain links TRBV7-5 with TRBJ1-2. TRBV7-5 corresponds to a pseudogene. This CDR3 is 18 amino acids long. The CDR3 DNA reads TGTGTCAGAAGCCCACGCCATCCCCCGGGAGCAGGGCACTATGGCTACACCTTC. It yields the protein CVRSPRHPPGAGHYGYTF.

The chain joins TRBV19 to TRBJ1-5; a weak D match, TRBD1 (6 bases). Germline lookup yields CDR1 LNHDA and CDR2 SQIVND (reference sequence). The CDR3 contains 16 residues. Trimming cost V 5 bases and J 1 base, with 15 bases left between them. The CDR3 nucleotides are TGTGCCAGTAGTCCAAGCAGGGGATTCAGCAATCAGCCCCAGCATTTT. Its translation: CASSPSRGFSNQPQHF.